Sequencing of this T cell receptor beta chain was carried out in a study of OX40 agonist ivuxolimab in advanced cancers. Sequencing was performed with immunoSEQ multiplex PCR; in TCRdb, only in-frame clones are kept and a portion is missing. The sample yields 65,000 to 90,000 clones, about four fifths seen once. Sample: CD4+ or CD8+ T cells sorted from blood, taken in a trial of the OX40 agonist ivuxolimab. The clonotype originates from an adult with an advanced solid tumor such as melanoma, head and neck, liver or kidney cancer.

CDR3 residues: CASSQQGPANTGELFF. The CDR3 region has the DNA TGTGCCAGCTCCCAACAGGGGCCAGCGAACACCGGGGAGCTGTTTTTT. The gene calls are TRBV18 and TRBJ2-2; TRBD1 agrees at 7 bases. The CDR3 runs to 16 residues. After removal of 6 bases from V and 0 bases from J, the junction contained 7 bases not matched to a gene. Looked up from germline, CDR1 is KGHSH and CDR2 is LQKENI.